This T cell receptor (beta chain) was obtained from a study of cytomegalovirus exposure and HLA in healthy donors. Points from the study as a whole: A missense variant in DCLRE1C was later tied to TCR beta V- and J-gene trimming. An ancestry cluster, one associated with Asian ancestry, reportedly showed fewer N-insertions than the approximately 670-donor mean in a later analysis. The study recorded more than 150 TCR beta chains that were cytomegalovirus-associated. With high specificity and sensitivity, the classifier reportedly diagnosed cytomegalovirus status.

The V end was cut by 6 bases, the J end by 3 bases, with 18 bases between. The CDR3 consists of 16 residues. The germline CDR1 and CDR2 sequences are WNHNN and SYGVQD (reference sequence). Turning to this clone: The antigen is unknown.

The PCR ran on 60 Vbeta and 13 Jbeta primers. Some clones are missing from TCRdb's copy, which holds only in-frame ones; the method was immunoSEQ multiplex PCR. Here the sample spans a few hundred thousand clones, roughly 70% being singletons. The TCR comes from a female donor in good health and CMV-seronegative. The chain couples TRBV10-1 to TRBJ2-1, with D possibly TRBD2 on 6 matching bases. Sequencing was performed on PBMCs. The CDR3 sequence: CASSEGLATFYNEQFF. CDR3 sequence (DNA): TGCGCCAGCAGCGAGGGCCTAGCGACTTTCTACAATGAGCAGTTCTTC.